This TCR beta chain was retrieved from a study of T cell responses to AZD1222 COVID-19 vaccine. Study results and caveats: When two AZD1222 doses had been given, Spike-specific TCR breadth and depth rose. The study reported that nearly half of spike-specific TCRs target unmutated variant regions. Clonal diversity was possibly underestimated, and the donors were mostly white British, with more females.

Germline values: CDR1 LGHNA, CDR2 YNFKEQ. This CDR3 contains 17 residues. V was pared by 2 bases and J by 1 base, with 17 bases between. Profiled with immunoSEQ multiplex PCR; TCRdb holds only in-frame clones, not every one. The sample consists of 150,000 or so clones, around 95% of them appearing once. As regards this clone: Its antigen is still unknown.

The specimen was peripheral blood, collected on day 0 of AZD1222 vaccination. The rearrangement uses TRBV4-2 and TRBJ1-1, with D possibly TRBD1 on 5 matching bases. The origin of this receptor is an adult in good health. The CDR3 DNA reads TGTGCCAGCAGCCAAAGGGGAGCTGGGGGACCGAACACTGAAGCTTTCTTT. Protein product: CASSQRGAGGPNTEAFF.